Shown below are 17 T cell receptor beta chains from a single sample sequenced in a study of metastatic and nonmetastatic thyroid tumors. TCRdb reanalyzed the PCR reads with MiXCR. The sample has about 5,600 clones, roughly 31% seen once; the top ten hold about a fifth. Patients had received no treatment of any kind before thyroid surgery. The specimen sequenced was adjacent normal tissue. The receptors here all came from a female donor with papillary thyroid cancer or a benign thyroid nodule (not recorded which). Some clones in this sample may be carry-over from other donors' samples.

Judged by abundance, this clone is medium-sized. The rearrangement links TRBV4-3 to TRBJ1-2; possible D gene TRBD1, 5 bases. The CDR3 is 15 residues long. Deletions cut 0 bases from V and 4 bases from J, with 12 bases between. The germline V gene encodes CDR1 LGHNA and CDR2 YSLEER. The DNA of the CDR3 is TGCGCCAGCAGCCAAGATTTGGGGCTTAGCTATGGCTACACCTTC. Protein: CASSQDLGLSYGYTF.

The chain recombines TRBV28 with TRBJ2-7; possible D gene TRBD1, 6 bases. The CDR3 is 16 amino acids. The V gene's germline CDR1 is MDHEN and CDR2 SYDVKM. V lost 10 bases to trimming and J lost 2 bases, with 24 bases between them. The CDR3 bases are TGTGCCACCGCGGCCTCGACAGGTTCCCTTACCTACGAGCAGTACTTC. It yields the protein CATAASTGSLTYEQYF.

The CDR3 spells CAGEGDDYGYTF. CDR3 DNA: TGTGCCGGAGAAGGGGACGACTATGGCTACACCTTC. The chain has TRBV30 and TRBJ1-2; D possibly corresponds to TRBD1 (5 bases). The CDR3 is 12 residues long. Germline V gene data show CDR1 as GTSNPN and CDR2 as SVGIG (reference sequence). The ends were cut back, 8 bases at V and 3 bases at J, with 13 bases in the middle.

This clone appeared a few times. The chain uses TRBV19 and TRBJ2-1; the match to TRBD2 covers 11 bases. Germline CDR1 LNHDA, CDR2 SQIVND (reference sequence). With V trimmed by 4 bases and J by 6 bases, 5 bases remained unmatched. The CDR3 length is 15 residues. The CDR3 reads CASSTGLAGTNEQFF. The CDR3 DNA reads TGTGCCAGTAGTACTGGACTAGCGGGCACCAATGAGCAGTTCTTC.

CDR3 region: CASSPRTGSPFEAFF. As DNA, the CDR3 is TGTGCCAGCAGTCCCCGGACAGGGTCTCCCTTTGAAGCTTTCTTT. This sequence joins TRBV12-3 or TRBV12-4 and TRBJ1-1, with TRBD1 matching 8 bases. The CDR3 consists of 15 residues. V was pared by 5 bases and J by 7 bases, with 12 bases of the junction left unmatched.

This clone was picked up a small number of times. This sequence joins TRBV6-5 and TRBJ2-7; 7 bases line up with TRBD1. Per the germline V gene, CDR1 is MNHEY and CDR2 is SVGAGI. The CDR3 runs 17 residues. Trimming removed 0 bases from V and 2 bases from J; junction bases left unmatched: 10. The CDR3 here is CASSYSKALRGPYEQYF. The CDR3 DNA is TGTGCCAGCAGTTACTCGAAGGCTTTGAGGGGGCCCTACGAGCAGTACTTC.

By sample fraction, this clone is large (0.1 to 1%). This sequence joins TRBV27 and TRBJ2-2; D is undetermined. CDR1 and CDR2 (germline): MNHEY, SMNVEV (reference sequence). The germline V and J ends were trimmed by 3 bases and 0 bases, with 5 bases remaining between them. This CDR3 spans 14 amino acids. This CDR3 is CASSFQSNTGELFF. CDR3 nucleotides: TGTGCCAGCAGTTTCCAGTCGAACACCGGGGAGCTGTTTTTT.

This clone was seen ten or more times. Since a much larger clone is just one base distant, this may be a read error. The same CDR3 can be traced to other DNA sequences in this sample. This chain links TRBV25-1 with TRBJ2-7, with a weak D call TRBD1 (5 bases). Trimming cost V 5 bases and J 3 bases, with 17 bases left between them. The CDR3 covers 15 residues. The germline V gene has CDR1 MGHDK and CDR2 SYGVNS. CDR3 DNA sequence: TGTGCCAGCAGTCCGCCAAGGACAACACTCTACGAGCAGTACTTC. Its translation: CASSPPRTTLYEQYF.

The chain links TRBV2 to TRBJ2-1; the match to TRBD2 covers 7 bases. Unmatched junction bases numbered 2, after V lost 9 bases and J lost 0 bases. The germline V gene has CDR1 SNHLY and CDR2 FYNNEI. The CDR3 consists of 13 residues. The CDR3 region is CARRESSYNEQFF. In DNA, the CDR3 is TGTGCCAGGCGGGAGAGCTCCTACAATGAGCAGTTCTTC. Variable domain in full (rest from reference TRBV2 and TRBJ2-1): EPEVTQTPSHQVTQMGQEVILRCVPISNHLYFYWYRQILGQKVEFLVSFYNNEISEKSEIFDDQFSVERPDGSNFTLKIRSTKLEDSAMYFCARRESSYNEQFFGPGTRLTVL.

The chain joins TRBV11-2 to TRBJ2-1; TRBD2 matches 7 bases. The germline V gene encodes CDR1 SGHAT and CDR2 FQNNGV. Trimming at V came to 0 bases and at J to 11 bases, leaving 4 bases not matched to a gene. The CDR3 covers 13 residues. The CDR3 DNA follows: TGTGCCAGCAGCTTAGATTTGGGGGGGAAGCAGTTCTTC. Translated, it gives CASSLDLGGKQFF.

Relative to its sample, this clone is medium-sized. The chain couples TRBV7-2 to TRBJ2-3; D gene uncertain. Trimming removed 3 bases from V and 0 bases from J, with 4 bases in between. The CDR3 length is 13 residues. Germline V gives CDR1 SGHTA, CDR2 FQGNSA. DNA of the CDR3: TGTGCCAGCAGCTTGGGCAGCACAGATACGCAGTATTTT. As protein: CASSLGSTDTQYF.

By share, this clone ranks as medium-sized. The chain carries TRBV11-3 and TRBJ2-3, with D uncertain. The CDR3 runs to 12 residues. The V end was cut by 8 bases, the J end by 0 bases, with 6 bases between. The V gene's germline CDR1 is SGHNT and CDR2 YENEEA. The CDR3 sequence is CASHTSTDTQYF. As DNA, the CDR3 is TGTGCCAGCCACACGAGCACAGATACGCAGTATTTT.

The J gene is TRBJ2-1, the V gene TRBV9; possibly TRBD1 for D (6 bases). V shed 4 bases and J shed 0 bases, with 11 bases lying between them. The CDR3 contains 15 residues. Germline CDR1 and CDR2: SGDLS and YYNGEE. In DNA, the CDR3 is TGTGCCAGCAGCTCAGGACAGAGCTCCTACAATGAGCAGTTCTTC. This gives the protein CASSSGQSSYNEQFF.

This clone was found a few times. This chain connects TRBV6-5 to TRBJ2-7; 7 bases are a match to TRBD1. Losses at the gene ends were 0 bases for V and 2 bases for J; bases not matched to a gene: 7. Germline V lookup: CDR1 MNHEY, CDR2 SVGAGI. The CDR3 loop spans 16 amino acids. The CDR3 region is CASSYSALGTAYEQYF. In DNA form, the CDR3 reads TGTGCCAGCAGTTACTCCGCATTAGGGACAGCCTACGAGCAGTACTTC.

This clone is termed large. V usage is TRBV7-8 and J usage is TRBJ1-1; maybe TRBD1 (5 bases). CDR1 and CDR2 from the germline V gene are SGHVS and FQNEAQ. The CDR3 covers 14 residues. Trimming stripped 4 bases from V and 5 bases from J, with 14 bases between. The CDR3 nucleotides are TGTGCCAGCAGCTCTACTACTGGGGGAACTGAAGCTTTCTTT. Amino acid sequence: CASSSTTGGTEAFF.

V and J are TRBV6-2 or TRBV6-3 and TRBJ1-2; 7 positions agree with TRBD1. This CDR3 region has 14 residues. CDR1 is MNHEY and CDR2 is SVGEGT in the germline V gene. Trimming at V came to 7 bases and at J to 0 bases, leaving 5 bases not matched to a gene. DNA for the CDR3: TGTGCCAGCACGCCGACAGGGACTAACTATGGCTACACCTTC. This sequence encodes CASTPTGTNYGYTF.

This clone was seen a few times. The chain couples TRBV6-6 to TRBJ1-6; D remains unclear. V lost 0 bases and J 8 bases, leaving 14 bases between the germline ends. Germline lookup yields CDR1 MNHNY and CDR2 SVGAGI (reference sequence). The CDR3 consists of 16 residues. CDR3 sequence: CASSYSIHGADSPLHF. CDR3 coding DNA: TGTGCCAGCAGTTACTCGATCCACGGTGCTGATTCACCCCTCCACTTT.